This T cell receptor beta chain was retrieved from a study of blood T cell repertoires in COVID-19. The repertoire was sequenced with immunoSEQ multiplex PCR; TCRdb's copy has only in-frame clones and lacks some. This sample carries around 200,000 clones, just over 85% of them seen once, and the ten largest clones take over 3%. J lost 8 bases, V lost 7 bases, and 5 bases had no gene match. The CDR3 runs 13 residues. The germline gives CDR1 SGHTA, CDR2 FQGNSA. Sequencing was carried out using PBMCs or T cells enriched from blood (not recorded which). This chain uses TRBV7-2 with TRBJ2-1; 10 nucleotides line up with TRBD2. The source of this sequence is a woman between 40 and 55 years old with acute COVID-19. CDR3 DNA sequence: TGTGCCAGCACCCCCGGACTAGCGGATGAGCAGTTCTTC. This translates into CASTPGLADEQFF.